This note documents a single T cell receptor beta chain sequence. At one boundary the junction diverges from the germline segment, which might be a read error. CDR1 is SGHNT and CDR2 is YENEEA in the germline V gene. The CDR3 is made up of 14 amino acids. These data originate in a study of tumor-infiltrating lymphocytes in primary liver carcinoma. Whole-study context: Stage T1-T3 N0M0 tumors measured roughly 4.2 to 10 cm at most.

Priming with a constant-region primer yielded TCR beta cDNA from about 450 ng total RNA. Library construction for TCR beta comprised three nested multiplex PCR rounds performed with slightly modified ARM-PCR. TRBV1-TRBV30 forward primers paired with a C-beta reverse primer drove the first two PCR rounds, roughly 10 cycles each. One entry per CDR3 protein results from TCRdb running MiXCR on the multiplex PCR reads. The table has about 210,000 distinct CDR3 sequences, roughly 61% seen once; the top ten hold roughly 6.4%. Germline DNA was extracted alongside blood RNA, which was obtained from unsorted whole blood.

The chain uses TRBV11-3 and TRBJ1-2; D is undetermined. This clonotype was sampled from a woman aged 60 to 75 with primary liver carcinoma and hepatitis B virus infection. Material: peripheral blood. Written as DNA, the CDR3 is TGTGCCGGCAGTTCGGGTTCAGCTAACTATGGCTACACCTTC. It specifies CAGSSGSANYGYTF.